The 14 T cell receptor beta chains below all came from one sample that was sequenced in a study of blood T cell repertoires in COVID-19. Measured with immunoSEQ multiplex PCR; TCRdb has only the in-frame clones, and not every one. The sample has roughly 33,000 clones; just over 85% are singletons. The sample comprised peripheral blood. These receptors came from a human donor in a cohort sampled during active COVID-19.

The chain recombines TRBV29-1 with TRBJ2-1; TRBD2 matches at 12 bases. Germline trimming cut 4 bases from V and 10 bases from J; bases unmatched to any gene: 5. The CDR3 runs to 13 residues. Germline CDR1 is SQVTM and CDR2 is ANQGSEA. CDR3 nucleotides: TGCAGCGTTGCGGGACTAGCGGGTGAAGAGCAGTTCTTC. Translated: CSVAGLAGEEQFF.

The chain is built from TRBV9 and TRBJ2-3; the D gene is possibly TRBD2 (5 bases). The CDR3 has 15 residues. V was shortened by 0 bases and J by 6 bases, with 14 bases between the two germline ends. Germline assignment: CDR1 SGDLS and CDR2 YYNGEE. The CDR3 coding sequence is TGTGCCAGCAGCGTAGCTTCTAGCCCGCCGGATACGCAGTATTTT. Translation gives CASSVASSPPDTQYF.

The chain has TRBV11-3 and TRBJ2-3; D may be TRBD1 (6 bases). Trimming removed 5 bases from V and 4 bases from J, with 13 bases in between. This CDR3 contains 14 residues. The V gene's germline CDR1 is SGHNT and CDR2 YENEEA. The DNA for the CDR3 is TGTGCCAGCAGCCAAGTACAGGGAGCAGATACGCAGTATTTT. Translation: CASSQVQGADTQYF.

The V and J genes are TRBV18 and TRBJ1-1, with D maybe TRBD1 (6 bases). The CDR3 is made up of 13 amino acids. CDR1 is KGHSH, CDR2 LQKENI, per germline. V gave up 5 bases and J gave up 1 base, with 8 bases separating them. Written as DNA, the CDR3 is TGTGCCAGCTCATCGGACAGGAACACTGAAGCTTTCTTT. Its protein is CASSSDRNTEAFF.

V is TRBV6-5 and J is TRBJ1-2; 7 positions agree with TRBD1. There are 15 residues in the CDR3. From germline, CDR1 is MNHEY and CDR2 SVGAGI. After removal of 4 bases from V and 5 bases from J, the junction contained 10 bases not matched to a gene. CDR3 amino acids: CASSSQTGWGYGYTF. In nucleotides, the CDR3 is TGTGCCAGCAGTTCCCAGACAGGGTGGGGGTATGGCTACACCTTC.

The chain is built from TRBV28 and TRBJ2-3, with D possibly matching TRBD2 (7 bases). The CDR3 contains 16 residues. The V end was cut by 3 bases, the J end by 4 bases, with 17 bases between. Germline V gives CDR1 MDHEN, CDR2 SYDVKM. CDR3 loop: CASSFLGGGGSDTQYF. CDR3 sequence (DNA): TGTGCCAGCAGTTTTTTGGGAGGGGGTGGGTCAGATACGCAGTATTTT.

This clone has more than one count but fewer than ten. J is TRBJ2-2 and V is TRBV24-1; 12 bases align to TRBD1. The germline gives CDR1 KGHDR, CDR2 SFDVKD. The length of the CDR3 is 14 residues. J was trimmed by 5 bases and V by 8 bases; bases with no gene match: 2. The CDR3 is CATMGQGATGELFF. The CDR3 DNA sequence: TGTGCCACCATGGGACAGGGGGCGACCGGGGAGCTGTTTTTT.

This chain joins TRBV7-3 and TRBJ2-3; 10 bases are a match to TRBD2. The germline gives CDR1 SGHTA, CDR2 FQGTGA. This CDR3 contains 18 residues. J lost 0 bases, V lost 6 bases, and 12 bases had no gene match. The CDR3 region has the DNA TGTGCCAGCAGAATCCTCTTGGGACTAGCGTATAGCACAGATACGCAGTATTTT. Translating gives CASRILLGLAYSTDTQYF.

This chain joins TRBV5-1 and TRBJ2-3; maybe TRBD1 (5 bases). The length of the CDR3 is 16 residues. The V gene lost 5 bases and the J gene lost 0 bases, with 16 bases spanning the gap. Germline CDR1 reads SGHRS; CDR2 reads YFSETQ. The CDR3 region is CASSVQGTRSTDTQYF. The CDR3 nucleotides are TGCGCCAGCAGTGTCCAGGGTACTCGTAGCACAGATACGCAGTATTTT.

This clone was seen a handful of times. The CDR3 DNA sequence: TGCGCCAGCAGCCAAGATCCGACAGGCGCTGGAAACACCATATATTTT. Protein sequence: CASSQDPTGAGNTIYF. The chain couples TRBV4-1 to TRBJ1-3; perhaps TRBD1 as D (6 bases). Trimming took 0 bases from V and 2 from J, leaving 11 bases between them. The germline gives CDR1 MGHRA, CDR2 YSYEKL. The CDR3 runs 16 residues.

The chain combines TRBV4-1 with TRBJ2-1, with D possibly TRBD2 on 6 matching bases. Germline values: CDR1 MGHRA, CDR2 YSYEKL. CDR3 length: 15 residues. V lost 1 base and J 7 bases, leaving 14 bases between the germline ends. CDR3 loop: CASSQGDWAGNEQFF. The CDR3 region has the DNA TGCGCCAGCAGCCAAGGGGACTGGGCCGGGAATGAGCAGTTCTTC.

J is TRBJ1-2 and V is TRBV2; D not resolved. The CDR3 is 14 residues long. V lost 7 bases, J lost 0 bases, and 12 bases lay in between. CDR1 is SNHLY, CDR2 FYNNEI, per germline. The CDR3 DNA reads TGTGCCAGCATTCCGGGAAGAGCTAACTATGGCTACACCTTC. It encodes CASIPGRANYGYTF.

This chain links TRBV15 with TRBJ2-3; 7 positions agree with TRBD2. The CDR3 runs to 15 residues. The germline CDR1 and CDR2 sequences are LNHNV and YYDKDF (reference sequence). V lost 4 bases and J lost 0; bases outside the gene matches: 4. The CDR3 loop reads CATSMSGDSTDTQYF. CDR3 DNA sequence: TGTGCCACCAGCATGAGCGGGGATAGCACAGATACGCAGTATTTT.

This clone was counted a few times. The V gene is TRBV6-5, the J gene TRBJ2-3; the match to TRBD2 covers 7 bases. V shed 0 bases, J shed 2 bases, and the junction held 5 bases outside the gene matches. The CDR3 contains 16 residues. CDR1 is MNHEY and CDR2 is SVGAGI in the germline V gene. Written as DNA, the CDR3 is TGTGCCAGCAGTTACTCGCGGGAGACAAACACAGATACGCAGTATTTT. Its translation: CASSYSRETNTDTQYF.